Below, 5 T cell receptor beta chains from the same sample are listed, as sequenced in a study of blood T cells in healthy people across ages. PCR was performed a second time for roughly 7 to 11 cycles using a sample-barcoded 5' primer and a J-beta primer mix. TCRdb called the 5' RACE reads again in MiXCR, with one record for every CDR3 protein. The data hold roughly 700,000 distinct CDR3 sequences, with 32% observed a single time. Sequencing input: blood. The source is a woman over 75 in good health.

Concerning this clonotype: A read error is possible here, since a much larger clone lies one base away. This chain uses TRBV6-1 with TRBJ2-7, with a weak D call TRBD1 (6 bases). This CDR3 is 13 amino acids long. Germline V gene sequence: CDR1 MNHNS, CDR2 SASEGT. CDR3 loop: CTSSEGHNYEQYF. The CDR3 DNA reads TGTACCAGCAGTGAGGGACATAACTACGAGCAGTACTTC.

There are a few counts of this clonotype. The chain employs TRBV6-1 and TRBJ2-7; TRBD2 agrees at 10 bases. The V segment lost 8 bases and the J segment 3 bases; nucleotides outside the gene matches: 10. The CDR3 is 15 residues long. In germline, CDR1 is MNHNS, CDR2 SASEGT. The CDR3 region has the DNA TGTGCCAGCGAGGAAAGGACTAGCGGCCTCTACGAGCAGTACTTC. It yields the protein CASEERTSGLYEQYF.

This clonotype was observed a handful of times. The J gene is TRBJ1-1, the V gene TRBV20-1; D is unresolved. Looked up from germline, CDR1 is DFQATT and CDR2 is SNEGSKA (reference sequence). The CDR3 is 13 residues long. Trimming removed 0 bases at V and 10 bases at J, with 15 bases between. In DNA, the CDR3 is TGCAGTGCTAGAGACTCCCGTGGCAAAGCAGCTTTCTTT. It encodes CSARDSRGKAAFF.

The table lists this clonotype with many counts. The chain uses TRBV16 and TRBJ2-7; D unresolved. CDR1 and CDR2 (germline): KGHSY, FQNENV. This CDR3 spans 12 amino acids. V was cut by 0 bases and J by 5 bases, with 5 bases left in between. The CDR3 DNA reads as TGTGCCAGCAGCCAATCGTACGACGAGCAGTACTTC. It codes for CASSQSYDEQYF.

This clonotype was picked up a small number of times. The rearrangement joins TRBV3-1 to TRBJ1-2; the D gene is possibly TRBD1 (6 bases). This CDR3 has 15 residues. Trimming took 4 bases from V and 8 from J, leaving 20 bases between them. CDR1 LGHDT and CDR2 YNNKEL come from the germline V gene (reference sequence). The CDR3 region has the DNA TGTGCCAGCAGCCTGATAACGGGGGCGCGGTCGGGCTACACCTTC. This sequence encodes CASSLITGARSGYTF.